These 6 T cell receptor beta chains came from one sample sequenced in a study of beta chain features in type 1 diabetes. Expressed TCRB transcripts were sequenced because the entire RNA isolate underwent reverse transcription. Some clones are missing from TCRdb's copy, which holds only in-frame ones; the method was immunoSEQ multiplex PCR. In the table there are some 150,000 clones, 8.5% to 14% of which are singletons. The source material was central memory CD4+ T cells from blood. Receptor source: a man aged 18 to 30 in good health.

Comments on this clone: The same CDR3 is also encoded by other DNA sequences in this sample. V and J are TRBV29-1 and TRBJ2-5, with D possibly matching TRBD2 (6 bases). Trimming took 4 bases from V and 4 from J, leaving 13 bases between them. Germline CDR1 and CDR2: SQVTM and ANQGSEA. This CDR3 has 13 residues. As DNA, the CDR3 is TGCAGCGTTGTTCGGGGAGGCGCAGAGACCCAGTACTTC. Its protein is CSVVRGGAETQYF.

In its sample, this clone was seen many times. CDR3 DNA: TGTGCCTGGAGTCGACCTGCTTCGGGATATAATTCACCCCTCCACTTT. Protein product: CAWSRPASGYNSPLHF. The chain employs TRBV30 and TRBJ1-6; D ambiguous. CDR1 is GTSNPN, CDR2 SVGIG, per germline (reference sequence). V lost 2 bases to trimming and J lost 4 bases, with 15 bases between them. This CDR3 contains 16 residues.

This clone appeared a few times. The rearrangement joins TRBV5-4 to TRBJ2-7, with 9 nucleotides matching TRBD2. The CDR3 is 14 amino acids. Germline lookup yields CDR1 SGHNT and CDR2 YYREEE (reference sequence). With V trimmed by 5 bases and J by 6 bases, 9 bases remained unmatched. The chain's CDR3 is CASRQAGGPLEQYF. CDR3 coding DNA: TGTGCCAGCAGGCAGGCGGGAGGGCCGCTCGAGCAGTACTTC.

Many counts were recorded for this clone. V gene TRBV6-4 combines with J gene TRBJ2-3; D is perhaps TRBD1 (5 bases). The CDR3 covers 14 residues. Germline-derived CDR1 and CDR2 are MRHNA and SNTAGT. Deletions cut 3 bases from V and 2 bases from J, with 9 bases between. The chain's CDR3 is CASSEGRDTDTQYF. The CDR3 DNA reads as TGTGCCAGCAGTGAGGGCAGGGACACAGATACGCAGTATTTT.

This sequence joins TRBV5-1 and TRBJ2-1; D may match TRBD1 or TRBD2 (5 bases each). The CDR3 has 14 residues. Trimming shortened V by 4 bases and J by 9 bases, and 17 bases separated the two germline ends. Germline lookup yields CDR1 SGHRS and CDR2 YFSETQ. The CDR3 reads CASSTGTQYAEQFF. DNA for the CDR3: TGCGCCAGCAGCACCGGGACGCAGTACGCTGAGCAGTTCTTC.

The chain recombines TRBV4-3 with TRBJ2-1; 10 positions agree with TRBD2. The germline V gene has CDR1 LGHNA and CDR2 YSLEER. With V trimmed by 1 base and J by 10 bases, 7 bases remained unmatched. This CDR3 contains 15 residues. In DNA form, the CDR3 reads TGCGCCAGCAGCCAAGGGGCGGATAGCGGGAGGGAGCAGTTCTTC. This translates into CASSQGADSGREQFF.